This is a list of T cell receptor beta chains from one sample in a study of blood T cell repertoires in COVID-19. TCRdb's copy holds only in-frame clones and misses some; the assay was immunoSEQ multiplex PCR. The data contain about 220,000 clones, around 80% of them seen just once; the ten biggest clones take up around 7.3%. The sequencing sample was made of peripheral blood. These TCRs come from a woman in her 70s with acute or convalescent COVID-19. Each CDR3 is given with its conserved first and last residue. The D gene is left open where the match is weak. Expanded clones get a size class; other rows say once, few or many, or leave the size out.

DNA	CDR3	V	J	size	D
TGTGCCAGCAGCTTGGGCAGGGTTGTAGAGACCCAGTACTTC	CASSLGRVVETQYF	TRBV5-6	TRBJ2-5	NA	NA
TGTGCCAGCTCCCGGGACAGGCTCTATAATTCACCCCTCCACTTT	CASSRDRLYNSPLHF	TRBV18	TRBJ1-6	NA	TRBD1
TGCGCCAGCAGCCAAGTACAGGGGGGTGGCTACACCTTC	CASSQVQGGGYTF	TRBV4-1	TRBJ1-2	NA	TRBD1
TGTGCCAGCAGCCCGGGGGACAGGGCGGGAACCGGGGAGCTGTTTTTT	CASSPGDRAGTGELFF	TRBV9	TRBJ2-2	NA	TRBD1
TGTGCCTGGACGAATCGGGGGAGTGGAGATACGCAGTATTTT	CAWTNRGSGDTQYF	TRBV30	TRBJ2-3	NA	NA
TGCGCCAGCAGCTTAGGACAGGGGAACATTAGGAACATTCAGTACTTC	CASSLGQGNIRNIQYF	TRBV5-1	TRBJ2-4	NA	TRBD1
TGTGCCAGCAGCTTAAGGGGAATTGGAAACACCATATATTTT	CASSLRGIGNTIYF	TRBV7-9	TRBJ1-3	NA	NA
TGTGCCAGCAGTTACGGTTGGGGACAGGGGGCAGCCGAGCAGTACTTC	CASSYGWGQGAAEQYF	TRBV6-5	TRBJ2-7	few	TRBD1
TGCAGCGTTTACAGGGTGAACACTGAAGCTTTCTTT	CSVYRVNTEAFF	TRBV29-1	TRBJ1-1	NA	NA
TGTGCCAGCAGACGGACAGGCTACGAGCAGTACTTC	CASRRTGYEQYF	TRBV12-3/TRBV12-4	TRBJ2-7	NA	TRBD1
TGTGCCAGCAGTTCCTTTGGGGGGGTATTATACAATGAGCAGTTCTTC	CASSSFGGVLYNEQFF	TRBV6-5	TRBJ2-1	NA	TRBD2
TGTGCCAGCAGCCAAGGAAGCTACTACGAGCAGTACTTC	CASSQGSYYEQYF	TRBV3-1/TRBV3-2	TRBJ2-7	NA	NA
TGTGCCAGCAGCCAAGATAGGGAGGAGACCCAGTACTTC	CASSQDREETQYF	TRBV4-2	TRBJ2-5	NA	NA
TGTGCCAGCAGCTATGGGCCTAGCACAGATACGCAGTATTTT	CASSYGPSTDTQYF	TRBV28	TRBJ2-3	NA	NA
TGTGCCAGCATTGGAGGGGGGGCCGGGGATACGCAGTATTTT	CASIGGGAGDTQYF	TRBV6-5	TRBJ2-3	few	NA
TGCGCCAGCAGCCCCACCCTGCGTACTAGCGGGGGGGGGACAGATACGCAGTATTTT	CASSPTLRTSGGGTDTQYF	TRBV5-1	TRBJ2-3	NA	TRBD2
TGTGCCACCCGCGACAGGGGGGGCAATCAGCCCCAGCATTTT	CATRDRGGNQPQHF	TRBV10-3	TRBJ1-5	NA	TRBD1
TGTGCCAGCAGCTTGGGAGTCATAGTTGAAGCTTTCTTT	CASSLGVIVEAFF	TRBV11-2	TRBJ1-1	NA	NA
TGTGCCAGCAGCTTGACAGCTAGCACAGATACGCAGTATTTT	CASSLTASTDTQYF	TRBV11-3	TRBJ2-3	NA	NA
TGTGCCAGCAAATATCAGAGGCCCAACCTTGACTGCGAGCAGTACTTC	CASKYQRPNLDCEQYF	TRBV6-4	TRBJ2-7	NA	NA
TGCGCCAGCAGTGATGCCGAGGACACAGATACGCAGTATTTT	CASSDAEDTDTQYF	TRBV10-1	TRBJ2-3	NA	NA
TGTGCCAGTAGAGACCCAGGGGAGCGTGGGGGCTACACCTTC	CASRDPGERGGYTF	TRBV19	TRBJ1-2	NA	NA
TGTGCCACCCGGGGTGTGGATGAGCAGTTCTTC	CATRGVDEQFF	TRBV24-1	TRBJ2-1	NA	NA
TGTGCCAGCAGTTTACCGGGAGGGGACACTGAAGCTTTCTTT	CASSLPGGDTEAFF	TRBV27	TRBJ1-1	NA	NA
TGTGCCAGCAGTTTTGGAGGGACGAACACTGAAGCTTTCTTT	CASSFGGTNTEAFF	TRBV6-5	TRBJ1-1	NA	NA
TGTGCCAGCAGGAAAACAGGCGTTGCAACTAATGAAAAACTGTTTTTT	CASRKTGVATNEKLFF	TRBV7-2	TRBJ1-4	few	NA
TGTGCCAGTAGTATCGGACAGGGGGCAGGGAACTATGGCTACACCTTC	CASSIGQGAGNYGYTF	TRBV19	TRBJ1-2	few	TRBD1
TGCGCCAGCAGTGATTCTTACCGGGAGCAGTACTTC	CASSDSYREQYF	TRBV10-1	TRBJ2-7	NA	NA
TGTGCCAGCAGCGTAGGGGGAGGCGATGAGCAGTTCTTC	CASSVGGGDEQFF	TRBV9	TRBJ2-1	NA	NA
TGTGCCACCAGCAGAGACCGCGACAGGGAGGAGACCCAGTACTTC	CATSRDRDREETQYF	TRBV15	TRBJ2-5	NA	TRBD1
TGTGCCAGCAGTTCGCACCAGGGTACTGAAGCTTTCTTT	CASSSHQGTEAFF	TRBV7-3	TRBJ1-1	NA	NA
TGTGCCAGCAGCCCCCAACCAGGGACCTACGAGCAGTACTTC	CASSPQPGTYEQYF	TRBV4-2	TRBJ2-7	NA	NA
TGCGCCAGCAGCCACCCAAGACGGGTCCGGGGGGGCGGTGGAGGGGAGCTGTTTTTT	CASSHPRRVRGGGGGELFF	TRBV4-1	TRBJ2-2	once	TRBD2
TGTGCCAGCAGCCTGGACAGGGGGCTAGAGTCGGCCGATGAGCAGTTCTTC	CASSLDRGLESADEQFF	TRBV2	TRBJ2-1	NA	TRBD1
TGTGCCAGTAGTATAGGGGGACAGGGGGCTTACAATCAGCCCCAGCATTTT	CASSIGGQGAYNQPQHF	TRBV19	TRBJ1-5	NA	TRBD1
TGTGCCAGCAGCTTAGATGGGGGCGGACAGACCCAGTACTTC	CASSLDGGGQTQYF	TRBV11-2	TRBJ2-5	NA	NA
TGCGCCAGCAGCTTGATTTCGGGACAGCCCTACGAGCAGTACTTC	CASSLISGQPYEQYF	TRBV5-1	TRBJ2-7	NA	TRBD1
TGTGCCAGCAGTAACGCGGGGGGCCAAACCCAGTACTTC	CASSNAGGQTQYF	TRBV6-2/TRBV6-3	TRBJ2-5	NA	TRBD2
TGTGCCAGCAGTTACTCCGGGACTAGCGGGGGACTCGGGGAGCTGTTTTTT	CASSYSGTSGGLGELFF	TRBV6-2/TRBV6-3	TRBJ2-2	NA	TRBD2
TGTGCCAGCGCGAGAGCTAACTATGGCTACACCTTC	CASARANYGYTF	TRBV6-5	TRBJ1-2	NA	NA
TGTGCCAGCAGTGAGGAGGCAGATACGCAGTATTTT	CASSEEADTQYF	TRBV2	TRBJ2-3	NA	NA
TGTGCCAGCAGCCAACTAGTCGGAGAAGAGACCCAGTACTTC	CASSQLVGEETQYF	TRBV3-1/TRBV3-2	TRBJ2-5	NA	NA
TGTGCCACCAGTGACGGACTAGCGGGAGAGACCCAGTACTTC	CATSDGLAGETQYF	TRBV24-1	TRBJ2-5	NA	TRBD2
TGTGCCAGCATCAAGGGCGGGGGGGCGAATGAGCAGTTCTTC	CASIKGGGANEQFF	TRBV7-9	TRBJ2-1	NA	TRBD2
TGTGCCAGCAGCTTGGGGACTAGGGCGGACACAGATACGCAGTATTTT	CASSLGTRADTDTQYF	TRBV5-4	TRBJ2-3	few	TRBD2
TGCGCCAGCAGCTTGGTCGGGACTAGAGGGGAGACCCAGTACTTC	CASSLVGTRGETQYF	TRBV5-1	TRBJ2-5	NA	TRBD2
TGTGCCAGCTTTCGGACTAGCGGGGGCAATGAGCAGTTCTTC	CASFRTSGGNEQFF	TRBV28	TRBJ2-1	NA	TRBD2
TGTGCCAGCAGAAGAGGTAGCGGCGCTGAAGCTTTCTTT	CASRRGSGAEAFF	TRBV7-3	TRBJ1-1	NA	NA